One sample yielded the 4 T cell receptor beta chains listed below, sequenced in a study of blood T cell repertoires in COVID-19. Repertoires were generated with immunoSEQ multiplex PCR, while TCRdb's copy carries only in-frame clones and drops some. The profile shows over 80,000 clones, approximately 85% of them singletons. Sequencing was done on a sample of peripheral blood. The receptors were gathered from a woman older than 75 with active or convalescent COVID-19.

This chain links TRBV4-2 with TRBJ2-1; 11 bases line up with TRBD1. The CDR3 consists of 15 residues. Germline V gives CDR1 LGHNA, CDR2 YNFKEQ. V shed 1 base and J 15 bases; nucleotides not matched to a gene: 11. The CDR3 sequence: CASSQGGGRTGGSFF. In DNA, the CDR3 is TGTGCCAGCAGCCAAGGAGGCGGTAGGACAGGGGGCTCGTTCTTC.

This clone was found a few times. V and J are TRBV4-2 and TRBJ1-2, with D perhaps matching TRBD1 (6 bases). Germline V lookup: CDR1 LGHNA, CDR2 YNFKEQ. The CDR3 has 13 residues. The germline V and J ends were trimmed by 1 base and 11 bases, with 14 bases remaining between them. For the CDR3, the DNA is TGTGCCAGCAGCCAAGGACAGGTGGAGGAGTACACCTTC. It codes for CASSQGQVEEYTF.

Comments on this clone: One end of the junction is discordant with germline, which a read error may explain. This sequence joins TRBV5-1 and TRBJ2-2, with 10 positions matching TRBD1. Per germline, CDR1 SGHRS and CDR2 YFSETQ. CDR3 size: 15 residues. DNA for the CDR3: TGTGCCAGCAGGGCCATGACAGGGGGCCCCGGGGAGCTGTTTTTT. This sequence encodes CASRAMTGGPGELFF.

The V gene is TRBV12-5, the J gene TRBJ2-1, with TRBD2 matching over 14 bases. This CDR3 has 15 amino acids. Germline lookup yields CDR1 LGHNT and CDR2 FRNRAP. The trim removed 3 bases at V and 7 bases at J, leaving 2 bases unmatched. CDR3 bases: TGTGCTAGTGGTTTCGGACTAGCGGGAGGAAATGAGCAGTTCTTC. The encoded protein is CASGFGLAGGNEQFF.